The 9 T cell receptor beta chains given below trace back to one sample, sequenced in a study of cytomegalovirus exposure and HLA in healthy donors. PCR was performed using 60 Vbeta and 13 Jbeta primers. Libraries were prepared by immunoSEQ multiplex PCR; TCRdb keeps only in-frame clonotypes and omits some of them. The sample has approximately 76,000 clones, approximately 57% seen once; the top ten hold around 5%. The sample was PBMCs. The receptors here all came from a man aged 25-45 years in good health and CMV-seropositive.

This clone was seen more than once but under ten times. The J gene is TRBJ1-3, the V gene TRBV6-5; D gene unclear. CDR1 MNHEY and CDR2 SVGAGI come from the germline V gene. This CDR3 contains 15 residues. Trimming pared 2 bases from V and 0 bases from J, leaving 8 bases between. DNA for the CDR3: TGTGCCAGCAGTTACGACACGAGCTCTGGAAACACCATATATTTT. Residues: CASSYDTSSGNTIYF.

V usage is TRBV27 and J usage is TRBJ2-4; the D is unclear. Germline lookup yields CDR1 MNHEY and CDR2 SMNVEV (reference sequence). The ends were cut back, 1 base at V and 6 bases at J, with 13 bases in the middle. The CDR3 has 15 residues. The CDR3 sequence is CASSLFRHKGNIQYF. The CDR3 DNA sequence: TGTGCCAGCAGTTTATTCAGGCACAAAGGAAACATTCAGTACTTC.

This chain links TRBV7-2 with TRBJ1-2; no reliable D call. Germline CDR1 and CDR2: SGHTA and FQGNSA. The CDR3 is 17 residues long. V was cut by 4 bases and J by 4 bases, with 22 bases left in between. The CDR3 loop reads CASSSHPRLNLGYGYTF. The CDR3 DNA sequence: TGTGCCAGCAGCTCACATCCTCGACTTAACCTGGGCTATGGCTACACCTTC. Full variable domain (remainder filled in from reference TRBV7-2 and TRBJ1-2): GAGVSQSPSNKVTEKGKDVELRCDPISGHTALYWYRQSLGQGLEFLIYFQGNSAPDKSGLPSDRFSAERTGGSVSTLTIQRTQQEDSAVYLCASSSHPRLNLGYGYTFGSGTRLTVV.

This clone was recorded a few times. The rearrangement joins TRBV6-1 to TRBJ2-1; 7 nucleotides align to TRBD2. The CDR3 has 15 amino acids. V lost 3 bases and J lost 1; bases outside the gene matches: 3. Germline CDR1 MNHNS, CDR2 SASEGT. In DNA, the CDR3 is TGTGCCAGCAGTGATGGAGCGGGATCCTACAATGAGCAGTTCTTC. As protein: CASSDGAGSYNEQFF.

A single count supports this clone. The V and J genes are TRBV11-2 and TRBJ2-7; D gene uncertain. V lost 2 bases and J 4 bases, leaving 12 bases between the germline ends. This CDR3 contains 14 residues. Germline V gene data show CDR1 as SGHAT and CDR2 as FQNNGV. CDR3 sequence (DNA): TGTGCCAGCAGCTTACGGCTGGGCTCGTACGAGCAGTACTTC. Residues: CASSLRLGSYEQYF.

The V call is TRBV30, the J call TRBJ2-5; 10 positions match TRBD1. Germline V gene data show CDR1 as GTSNPN and CDR2 as SVGIG (reference sequence). The CDR3 covers 14 residues. V dropped 2 bases and J dropped 11; count of bases not matched to a gene: 11. DNA of the CDR3: TGTGCCTGGAGTCGGACAGGGGGAAAGGGGGAGCAGTACTTC. The encoded protein is CAWSRTGGKGEQYF.

This clone occurred a few times. V gene TRBV10-2 combines with J gene TRBJ2-6; 8 bases match TRBD1. The CDR3 spans 14 residues. CDR1 is WSHSY, CDR2 SAAADI, per germline. Trimming removed 6 bases from V and 5 bases from J; junction bases left unmatched: 3. CDR3 sequence: CASRDRGWANVLTF. In DNA, the CDR3 is TGCGCCAGCAGAGACAGGGGCTGGGCCAACGTCCTGACTTTC.

The chain combines TRBV19 with TRBJ1-2; TRBD1 aligns across 10 bases. With V trimmed by 4 bases and J by 8 bases, 7 bases remained unmatched. This CDR3 is built from 14 residues. Germline values: CDR1 LNHDA, CDR2 SQIVND (reference sequence). CDR3 nucleotides: TGTGCCAGTAGTAAAAGACAGGGGGCTTCGGGCTACACCTTC. Protein product: CASSKRQGASGYTF.

The chain joins TRBV5-1 to TRBJ2-3, with 10 bases that match TRBD2. The CDR3 runs 16 residues. V dropped 0 bases and J dropped 5; count of bases not matched to a gene: 6. Per the germline V gene, CDR1 is SGHRS and CDR2 is YFSETQ. The DNA for the CDR3 is TGCGCCAGCAGCTTGGGTCCTAGCGGGGGTGGAGATACGCAGTATTTT. Its protein product is CASSLGPSGGGDTQYF.